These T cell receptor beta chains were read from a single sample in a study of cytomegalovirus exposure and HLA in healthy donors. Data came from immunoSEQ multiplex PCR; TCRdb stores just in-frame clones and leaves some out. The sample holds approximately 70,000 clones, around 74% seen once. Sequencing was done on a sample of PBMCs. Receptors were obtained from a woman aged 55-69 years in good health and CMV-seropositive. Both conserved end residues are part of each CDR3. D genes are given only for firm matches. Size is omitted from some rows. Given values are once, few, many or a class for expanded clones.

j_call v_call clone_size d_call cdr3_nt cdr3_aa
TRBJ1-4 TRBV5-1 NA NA TGCGCCAGCAGCTTGGGAACGAATAGAGAAAAACTGTTTTTT CASSLGTNREKLFF
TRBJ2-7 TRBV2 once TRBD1 TGTGCCAGCAGTGAGAGCAGGGGGCTCGACGAGCAGTACTTC CASSESRGLDEQYF
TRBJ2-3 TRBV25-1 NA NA TGTGCCAGCAGTGAAGAAGGGCAGGGGTCAGATACGCAGTATTTT CASSEEGQGSDTQYF
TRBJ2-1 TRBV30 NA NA TGTGCCTGGAGTGGAGTAAATGAGCAGTTCTTC CAWSGVNEQFF
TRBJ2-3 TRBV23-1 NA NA TGCGCCAGCCGCTACACAGATACGCAGTATTTT CASRYTDTQYF
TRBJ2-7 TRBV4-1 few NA TGCGCCAGCAGCCAAGAGTCGGGGATGAGCTCCTACGAGCAGTACTTC CASSQESGMSSYEQYF
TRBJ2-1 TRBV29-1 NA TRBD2 TGCAGCGTTGTTGGGGCGGGAGGGCCCATCAATGAGCAGTTCTTC CSVVGAGGPINEQFF
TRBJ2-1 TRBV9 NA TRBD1 TGTGCCAGCAGCGGCGGACAGGGGAATGAGCAGTTCTTC CASSGGQGNEQFF
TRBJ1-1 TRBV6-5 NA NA TGTGCCAGCAGTAAGACAGGGAACACTGAAGCTTTCTTT CASSKTGNTEAFF
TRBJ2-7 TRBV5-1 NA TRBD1 TGCGCCAGCAGGGGGACAGGGTACGAGCAGTACTTC CASRGTGYEQYF
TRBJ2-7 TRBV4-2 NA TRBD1 TGTGCCAGCAGCCTCCAAGGGACAGGGGGGTACGAGCAGTACTTC CASSLQGTGGYEQYF
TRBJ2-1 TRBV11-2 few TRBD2 TGTGCCAGCAGCTTAGAAGCGGGGGTCGGGGAGCAGTTCTTC CASSLEAGVGEQFF
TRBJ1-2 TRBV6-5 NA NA TGTGCCAGCAGTTACGGCCGGAGCCCTACTGAGTATGGCTACACCTTC CASSYGRSPTEYGYTF
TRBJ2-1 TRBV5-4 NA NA TGTGCCAGCAGCGCCCCTCTGGCGGGCGAGCAGTTCTTC CASSAPLAGEQFF
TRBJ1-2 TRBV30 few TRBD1 TGTGCCTGGGGGGACAGGGGCGTCGGCTACACCTTC CAWGDRGVGYTF
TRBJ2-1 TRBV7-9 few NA TGTGCTCCCGAGGGAAATGAGCAGTTCTTC CAPEGNEQFF
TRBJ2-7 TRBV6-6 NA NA TGTGCCAGCAGTAGACCCACCGGGAACTCCTACGAGCAGTACTTC CASSRPTGNSYEQYF
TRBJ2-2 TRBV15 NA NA TGTGCCACCAGGGCCCTAGGTGTCGACACCGGGGAGCTGTTTTTT CATRALGVDTGELFF
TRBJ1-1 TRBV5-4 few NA TGTGCCAGCAGCTTGGACGGGGGCACTGAAGCTTTCTTT CASSLDGGTEAFF
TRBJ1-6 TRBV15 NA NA TGTGCCACCAGCTTGGGGGCAGGGCGAGGTAATTCACCCCTCCACTTT CATSLGAGRGNSPLHF
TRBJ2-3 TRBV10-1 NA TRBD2 TGCGCCAGCAGTGATATAGCGGGGGGCACAGATACGCAGTATTTT CASSDIAGGTDTQYF
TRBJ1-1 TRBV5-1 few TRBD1 TGCGCCAGCAGCCCGGGACAGGGGATTTCTGAAGCTTTCTTT CASSPGQGISEAFF
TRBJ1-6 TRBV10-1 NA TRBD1 TGCGCCAGCAGCCGGGACAGTGGTGCACCCCTCCACTTT CASSRDSGAPLHF
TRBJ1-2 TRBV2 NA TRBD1 TGTGCCAGCAGTGGGGGGACAGGGAACTATGGCTACACCTTC CASSGGTGNYGYTF